One TCR beta chain is described in this entry. These data are taken from a study of blood T cell repertoires in COVID-19. Study-level background: The United States, Italy and Spain supplied acute and convalescent COVID-19 samples. Nucleic acid was either cDNA or gDNA, and it came from T cells, B-cell-depleted T cells, or PBMCs.

CDR1 LGHNA and CDR2 YNFKEQ come from the germline V gene. V was pared by 0 bases and J by 5 bases, with 8 bases of the junction left unmatched. The length of the CDR3 is 16 residues. In the original analysis: Reference gene primer amplification yielded estimated nucleated cell counts. The assay was immunoSEQ multiplex PCR, and TCRdb's table has in-frame clones only and misses some. D and trimming were read from the DNA, whereas the V and J calls and clone size are those reported in that table. The sample records 110,000 or so clones, around 89% being singletons. This chain joins TRBV4-2 and TRBJ2-7; 9 nucleotides align to TRBD2. Sequencing used peripheral blood. The TCR sequence derives from a woman in her forties or fifties with acute or convalescent COVID-19. CDR3 nucleotides: TGTGCCAGCAGCCAAGATCAGAGCGGGGGGCGAAACGAGCAGTACTTC. This gives the protein CASSQDQSGGRNEQYF.